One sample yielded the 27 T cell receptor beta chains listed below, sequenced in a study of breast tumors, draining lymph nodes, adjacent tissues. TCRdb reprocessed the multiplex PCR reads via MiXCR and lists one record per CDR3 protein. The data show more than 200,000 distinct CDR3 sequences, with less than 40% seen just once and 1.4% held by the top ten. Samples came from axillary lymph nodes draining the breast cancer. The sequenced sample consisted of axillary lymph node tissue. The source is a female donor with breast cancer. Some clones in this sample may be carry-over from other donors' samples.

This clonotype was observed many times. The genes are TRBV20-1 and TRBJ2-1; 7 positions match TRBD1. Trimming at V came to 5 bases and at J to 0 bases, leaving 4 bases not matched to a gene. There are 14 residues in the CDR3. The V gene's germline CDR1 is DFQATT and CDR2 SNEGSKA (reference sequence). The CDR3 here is CSASDRDSYNEQFF. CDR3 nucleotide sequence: TGCAGTGCTTCCGACAGGGACTCCTACAATGAGCAGTTCTTC.

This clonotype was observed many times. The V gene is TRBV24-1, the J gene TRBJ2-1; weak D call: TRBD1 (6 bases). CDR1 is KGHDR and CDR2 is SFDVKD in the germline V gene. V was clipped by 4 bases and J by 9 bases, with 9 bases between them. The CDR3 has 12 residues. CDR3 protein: CATSDQGFEQFF. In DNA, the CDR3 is TGTGCCACCAGTGACCAGGGGTTTGAGCAGTTCTTC.

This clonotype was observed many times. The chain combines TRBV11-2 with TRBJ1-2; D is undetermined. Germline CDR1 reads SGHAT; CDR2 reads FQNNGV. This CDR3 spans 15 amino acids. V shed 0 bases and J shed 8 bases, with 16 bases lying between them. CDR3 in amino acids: CASSLDMGKYEGYTF. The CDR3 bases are TGTGCCAGCAGCTTAGATATGGGGAAGTATGAAGGCTACACCTTC.

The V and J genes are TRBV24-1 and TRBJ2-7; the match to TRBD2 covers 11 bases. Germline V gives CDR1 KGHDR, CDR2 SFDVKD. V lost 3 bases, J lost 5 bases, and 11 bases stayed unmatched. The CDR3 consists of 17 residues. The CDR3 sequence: CATSDAAKIAGGDEQYF. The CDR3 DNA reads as TGTGCCACCAGTGATGCAGCCAAGATAGCGGGAGGGGACGAGCAGTACTTC.

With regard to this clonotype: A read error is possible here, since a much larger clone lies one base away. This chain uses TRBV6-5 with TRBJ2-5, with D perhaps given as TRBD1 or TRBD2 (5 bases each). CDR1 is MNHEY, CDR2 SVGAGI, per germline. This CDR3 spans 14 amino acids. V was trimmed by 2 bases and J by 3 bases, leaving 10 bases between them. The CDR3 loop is CASSYTGDEETQYF. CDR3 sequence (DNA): TGTGCCAGCAGTTACACTGGGGACGAAGAGACCCAGTACTTC.

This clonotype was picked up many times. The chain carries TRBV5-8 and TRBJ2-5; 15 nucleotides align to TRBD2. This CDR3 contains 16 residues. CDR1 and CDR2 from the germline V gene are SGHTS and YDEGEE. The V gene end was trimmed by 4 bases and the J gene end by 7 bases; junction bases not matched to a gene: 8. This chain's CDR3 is CASSATGTSGRRTQYF. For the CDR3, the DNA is TGTGCCAGCAGCGCTACCGGGACTAGCGGGAGGCGGACCCAGTACTTC.

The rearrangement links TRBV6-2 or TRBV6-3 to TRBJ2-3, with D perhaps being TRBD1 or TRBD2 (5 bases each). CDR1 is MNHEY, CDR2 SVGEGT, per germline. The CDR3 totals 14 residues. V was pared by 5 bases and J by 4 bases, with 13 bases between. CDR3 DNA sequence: TGTGCCAGCAGTCACGGGGCACTGGCAGATACGCAGTATTTT. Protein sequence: CASSHGALADTQYF.

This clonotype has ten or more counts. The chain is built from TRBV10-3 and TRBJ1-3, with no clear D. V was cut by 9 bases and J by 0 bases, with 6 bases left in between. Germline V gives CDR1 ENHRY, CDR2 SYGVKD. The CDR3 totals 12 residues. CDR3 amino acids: CAIQSSGNTIYF. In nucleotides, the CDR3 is TGTGCCATACAGAGCTCTGGAAACACCATATATTTT.

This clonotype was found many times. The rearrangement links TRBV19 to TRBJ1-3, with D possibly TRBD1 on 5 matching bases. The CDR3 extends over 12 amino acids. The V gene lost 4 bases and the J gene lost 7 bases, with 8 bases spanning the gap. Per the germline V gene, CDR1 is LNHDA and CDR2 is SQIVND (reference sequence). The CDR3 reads CASSTRGNTIYF. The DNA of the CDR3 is TGTGCCAGTAGTACGCGGGGGAACACCATATATTTT.

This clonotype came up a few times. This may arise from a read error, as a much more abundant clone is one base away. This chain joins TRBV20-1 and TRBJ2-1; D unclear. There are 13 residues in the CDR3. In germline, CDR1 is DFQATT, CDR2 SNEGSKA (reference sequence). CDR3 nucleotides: TGCAGTGCTAGAGGACCCTTAGGCAATGCGCAGTTCTTC. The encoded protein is CSARGPLGNAQFF.

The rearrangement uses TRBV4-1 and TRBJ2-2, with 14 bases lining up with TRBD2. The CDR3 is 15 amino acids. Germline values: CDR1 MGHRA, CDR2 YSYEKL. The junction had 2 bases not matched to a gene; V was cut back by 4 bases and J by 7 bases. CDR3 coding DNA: TGCGCCAGCAGCCCGGGGACTAGCGGGAGCGGGGAGCTGTTTTTT. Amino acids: CASSPGTSGSGELFF.

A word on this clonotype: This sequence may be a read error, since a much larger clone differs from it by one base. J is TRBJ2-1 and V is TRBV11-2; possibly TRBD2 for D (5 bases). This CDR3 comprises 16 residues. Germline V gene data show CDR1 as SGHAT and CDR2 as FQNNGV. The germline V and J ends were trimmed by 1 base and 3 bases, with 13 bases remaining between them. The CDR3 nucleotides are TGTGCCAGCAGCTTAGTAGCGACTGGCGGCTACAATGAGCAGTTCTTC. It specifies CASSLVATGGYNEQFF.

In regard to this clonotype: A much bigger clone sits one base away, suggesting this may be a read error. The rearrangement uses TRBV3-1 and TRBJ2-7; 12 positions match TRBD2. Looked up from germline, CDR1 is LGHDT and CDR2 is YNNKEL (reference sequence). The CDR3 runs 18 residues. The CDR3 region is CASSQEIPLAGGRNEQCF. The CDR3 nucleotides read TGTGCCAGCAGCCAAGAAATCCCTCTAGCGGGAGGGCGGAACGAGCAGTGCTTC.

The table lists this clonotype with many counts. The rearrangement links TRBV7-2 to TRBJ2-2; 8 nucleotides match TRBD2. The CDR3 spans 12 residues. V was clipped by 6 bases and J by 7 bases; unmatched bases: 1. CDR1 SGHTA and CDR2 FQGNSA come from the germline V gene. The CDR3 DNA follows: TGTGCCAGCAGACTAGCGGACGGGGAGCTGTTTTTT. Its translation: CASRLADGELFF.

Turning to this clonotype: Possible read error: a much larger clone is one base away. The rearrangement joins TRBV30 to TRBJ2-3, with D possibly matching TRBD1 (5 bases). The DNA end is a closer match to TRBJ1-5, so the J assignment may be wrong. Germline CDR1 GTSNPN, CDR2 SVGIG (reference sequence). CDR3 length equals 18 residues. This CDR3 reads CAWKGRKGLAGVVDTQHF. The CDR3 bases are TGTGCCTGGAAGGGTAGGAAGGGGCTAGCGGGAGTTGTAGATACGCAGCATTTT.

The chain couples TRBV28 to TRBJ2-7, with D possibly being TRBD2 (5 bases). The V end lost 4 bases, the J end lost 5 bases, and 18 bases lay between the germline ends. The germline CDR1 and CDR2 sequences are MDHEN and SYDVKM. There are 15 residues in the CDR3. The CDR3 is CASSSSAATGHEQYF. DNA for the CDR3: TGTGCCAGCAGTTCCTCAGCGGCGACGGGCCACGAGCAGTACTTC. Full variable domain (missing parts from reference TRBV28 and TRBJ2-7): DVKVTQSSRYLVKRTGEKVFLECVQDMDHENMFWYRQDPGLGLRLIYFSYDVKMKEKGDIPEGYSVSREKKERFSLILESASTNQTSMYLCASSSSAATGHEQYFGPGTRLTVT.

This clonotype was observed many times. CDR3 DNA sequence: TGTGCCAGCAGCCAAGGCTACCCGCTTGGCGGTGAGCAGTTCTTC. Encoded protein: CASSQGYPLGGEQFF. The gene calls are TRBV4-2 and TRBJ2-1; no clear D. Trimming took 1 base from V and 9 from J, leaving 16 bases between them. Germline values: CDR1 LGHNA, CDR2 YNFKEQ. The CDR3 spans 15 residues.

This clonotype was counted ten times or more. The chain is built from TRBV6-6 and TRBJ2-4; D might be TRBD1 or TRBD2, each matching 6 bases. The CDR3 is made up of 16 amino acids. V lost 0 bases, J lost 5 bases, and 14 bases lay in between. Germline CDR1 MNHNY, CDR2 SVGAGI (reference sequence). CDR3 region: CASSYSRGGGENIQYF. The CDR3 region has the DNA TGTGCCAGCAGTTACTCGAGAGGGGGAGGCGAAAACATTCAGTACTTC.

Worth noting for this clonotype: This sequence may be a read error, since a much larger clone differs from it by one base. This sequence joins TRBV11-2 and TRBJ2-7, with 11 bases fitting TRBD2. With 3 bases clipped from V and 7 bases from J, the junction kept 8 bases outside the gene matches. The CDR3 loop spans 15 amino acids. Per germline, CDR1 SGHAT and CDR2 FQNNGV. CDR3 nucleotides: TGTGCCAGCAGCTTGGGACTAGCGGCAGGCGGTGAGCAGTACTTC. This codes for CASSLGLAAGGEQYF. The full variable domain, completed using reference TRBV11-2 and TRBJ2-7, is EAGVAQSPRYKIIEKRQSVAFWCNPISGHATLYWYQQILGQGPKLLIQFQNNGVVDDSQLPKDRFSAERLKGVDSTLKIQPAKLEDSAVYLCASSLGLAAGGEQYFGPGTRLTVT.

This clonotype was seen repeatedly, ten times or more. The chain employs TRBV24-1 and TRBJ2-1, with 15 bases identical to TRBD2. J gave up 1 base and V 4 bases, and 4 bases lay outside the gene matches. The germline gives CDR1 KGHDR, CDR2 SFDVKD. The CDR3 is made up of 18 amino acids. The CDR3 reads CATSDWGLAGGSYNEQFF. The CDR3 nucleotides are TGTGCCACCAGTGACTGGGGACTAGCGGGAGGTTCCTACAATGAGCAGTTCTTC.

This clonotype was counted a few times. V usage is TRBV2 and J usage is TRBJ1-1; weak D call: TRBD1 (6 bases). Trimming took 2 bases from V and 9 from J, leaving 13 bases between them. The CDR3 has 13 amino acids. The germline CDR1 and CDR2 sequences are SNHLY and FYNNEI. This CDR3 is CASSEWGGGKAFF. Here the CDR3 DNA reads TGTGCCAGCAGTGAATGGGGGGGGGGCAAAGCTTTCTTT.

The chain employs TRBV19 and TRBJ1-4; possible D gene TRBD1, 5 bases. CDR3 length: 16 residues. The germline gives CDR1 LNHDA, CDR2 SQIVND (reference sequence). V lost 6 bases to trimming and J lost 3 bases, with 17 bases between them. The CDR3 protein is CASRSMGGRANEKLFF. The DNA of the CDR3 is TGTGCCAGTAGGTCTATGGGGGGAAGGGCTAATGAAAAACTGTTTTTT.

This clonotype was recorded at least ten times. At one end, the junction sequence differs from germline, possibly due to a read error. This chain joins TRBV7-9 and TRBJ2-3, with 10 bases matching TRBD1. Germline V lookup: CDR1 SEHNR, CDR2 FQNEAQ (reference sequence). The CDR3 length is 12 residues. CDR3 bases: TGTGCCAGCGGGGCCGGGACAGGGGACCCAGCTTTT. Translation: CASGAGTGDPAF.

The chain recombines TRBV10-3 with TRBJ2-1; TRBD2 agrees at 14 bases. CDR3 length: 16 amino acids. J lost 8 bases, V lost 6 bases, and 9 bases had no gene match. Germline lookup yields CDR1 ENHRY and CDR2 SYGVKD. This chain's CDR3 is CAIRFGTSGSSDEQFF. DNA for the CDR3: TGTGCCATCAGATTCGGGACTAGCGGGAGTAGCGATGAGCAGTTCTTC.

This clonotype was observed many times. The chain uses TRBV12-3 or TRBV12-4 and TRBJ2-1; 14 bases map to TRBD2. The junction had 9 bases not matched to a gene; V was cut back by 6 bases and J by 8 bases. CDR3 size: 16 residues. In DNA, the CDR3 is TGTGCCAGCAGACGCCTGGGACTAGCGGGAGTCGATGAGCAGTTCTTC. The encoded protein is CASRRLGLAGVDEQFF.

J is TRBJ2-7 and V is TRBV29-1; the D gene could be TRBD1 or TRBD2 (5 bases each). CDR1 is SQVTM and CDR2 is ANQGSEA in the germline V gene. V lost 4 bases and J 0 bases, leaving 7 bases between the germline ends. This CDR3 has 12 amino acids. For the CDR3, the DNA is TGCAGCGTTGGGGGGTTCTCCTACGAGCAGTACTTC. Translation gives CSVGGFSYEQYF.

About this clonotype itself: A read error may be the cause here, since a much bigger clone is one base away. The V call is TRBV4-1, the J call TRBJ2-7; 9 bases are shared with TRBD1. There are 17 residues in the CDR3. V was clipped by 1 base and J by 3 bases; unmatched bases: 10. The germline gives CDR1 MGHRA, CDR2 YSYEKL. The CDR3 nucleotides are TGCGCCAGCAGCCAAGTACGGCGGGGGACAGGGCTCTACGAGCAGTACTTC. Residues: CASSQVRRGTGLYEQYF.